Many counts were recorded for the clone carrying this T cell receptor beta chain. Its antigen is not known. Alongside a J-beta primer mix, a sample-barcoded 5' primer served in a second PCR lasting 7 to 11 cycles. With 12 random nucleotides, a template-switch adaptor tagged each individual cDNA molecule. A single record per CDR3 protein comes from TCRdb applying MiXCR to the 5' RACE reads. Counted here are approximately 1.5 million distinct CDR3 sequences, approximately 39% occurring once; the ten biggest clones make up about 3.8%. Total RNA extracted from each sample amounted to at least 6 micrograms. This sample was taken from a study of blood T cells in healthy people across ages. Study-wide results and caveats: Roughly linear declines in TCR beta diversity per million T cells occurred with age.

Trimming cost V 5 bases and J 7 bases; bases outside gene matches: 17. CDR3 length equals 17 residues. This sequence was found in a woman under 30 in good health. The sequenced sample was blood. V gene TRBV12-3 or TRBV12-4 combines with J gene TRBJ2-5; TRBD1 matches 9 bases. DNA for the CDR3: TGTGCCAGCAGTCCCGGGACAGGGATTCGTCGGGTTGGGACCCAGTACTTC. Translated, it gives CASSPGTGIRRVGTQYF.